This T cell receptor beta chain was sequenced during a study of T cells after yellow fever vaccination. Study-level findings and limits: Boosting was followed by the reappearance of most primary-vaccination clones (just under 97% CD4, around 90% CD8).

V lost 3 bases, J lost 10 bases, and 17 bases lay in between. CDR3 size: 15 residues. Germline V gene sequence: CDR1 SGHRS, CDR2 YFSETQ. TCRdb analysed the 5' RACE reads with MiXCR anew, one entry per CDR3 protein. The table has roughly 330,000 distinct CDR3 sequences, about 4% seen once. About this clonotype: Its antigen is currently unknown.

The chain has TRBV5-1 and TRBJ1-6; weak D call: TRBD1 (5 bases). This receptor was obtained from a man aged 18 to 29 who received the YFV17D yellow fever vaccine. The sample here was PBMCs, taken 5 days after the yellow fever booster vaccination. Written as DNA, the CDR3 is TGCGCCAGCAGCTACGGGACGGACTATCGCTCACCCCTCCACTTT. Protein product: CASSYGTDYRSPLHF.